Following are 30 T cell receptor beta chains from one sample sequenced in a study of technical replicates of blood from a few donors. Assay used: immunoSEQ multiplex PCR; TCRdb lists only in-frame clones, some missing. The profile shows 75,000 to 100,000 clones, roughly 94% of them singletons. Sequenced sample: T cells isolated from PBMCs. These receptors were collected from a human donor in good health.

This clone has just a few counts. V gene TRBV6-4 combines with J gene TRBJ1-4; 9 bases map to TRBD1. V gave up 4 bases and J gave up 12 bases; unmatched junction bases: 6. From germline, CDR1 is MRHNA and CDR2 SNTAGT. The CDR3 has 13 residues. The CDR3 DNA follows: TGTGCCAGCAGTGTCGACAGGGGGGACGAACTGTTTTTT. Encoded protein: CASSVDRGDELFF.

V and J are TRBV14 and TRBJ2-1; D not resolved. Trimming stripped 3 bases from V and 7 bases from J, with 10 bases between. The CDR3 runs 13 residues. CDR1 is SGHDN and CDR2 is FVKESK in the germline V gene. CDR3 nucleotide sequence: TGTGCCAGCAGCCATTTAGCCGGTAATGAGCAGTTCTTC. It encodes CASSHLAGNEQFF.

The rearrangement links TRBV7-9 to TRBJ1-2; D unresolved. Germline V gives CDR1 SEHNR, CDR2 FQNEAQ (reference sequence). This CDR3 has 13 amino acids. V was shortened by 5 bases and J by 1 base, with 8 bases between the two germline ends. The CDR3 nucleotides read TGTGCCAGCAGCCTAGGAGTTAACTATGGCTACACCTTC. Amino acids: CASSLGVNYGYTF.

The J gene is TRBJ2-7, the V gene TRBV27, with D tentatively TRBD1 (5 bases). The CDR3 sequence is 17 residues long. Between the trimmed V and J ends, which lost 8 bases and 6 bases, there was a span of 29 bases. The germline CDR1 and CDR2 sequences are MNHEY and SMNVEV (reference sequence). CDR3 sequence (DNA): TGTGCCAGCCACCCCGCAGACCCACCTGGCAGGGCCTGCGAGCAGTACTTC. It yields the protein CASHPADPPGRACEQYF.

The CDR3 DNA is TGTGCCAGCAGCGTAGGTTCTACTTTAATCACAGATACGCAGTATTTT. This sequence encodes CASSVGSTLITDTQYF. This chain uses TRBV9 with TRBJ2-3; D not certain. The CDR3 runs to 16 residues. CDR1 SGDLS and CDR2 YYNGEE come from the germline V gene. Trimming took 0 bases from V and 2 from J, leaving 13 bases between them. The variable domain in full, with the rest retrieved from reference TRBV9 and TRBJ2-3, is DSGVTQTPKHLITATGQRVTLRCSPRSGDLSVYWYQQSLDQGLQFLIQYYNGEERAKGNILERFSAQQFPDLHSELNLSSLELGDSALYFCASSVGSTLITDTQYFGPGTRLTVL.

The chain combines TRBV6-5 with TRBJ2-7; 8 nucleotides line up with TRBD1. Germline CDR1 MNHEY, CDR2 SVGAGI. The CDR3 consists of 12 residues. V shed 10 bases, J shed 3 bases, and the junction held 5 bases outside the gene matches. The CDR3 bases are TGTGCCACGGGGGACAGGTTCTACGAGCAGTACTTC. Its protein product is CATGDRFYEQYF.

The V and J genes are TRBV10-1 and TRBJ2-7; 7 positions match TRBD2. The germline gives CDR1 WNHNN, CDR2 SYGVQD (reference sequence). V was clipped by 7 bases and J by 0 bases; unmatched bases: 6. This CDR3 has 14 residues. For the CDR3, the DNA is TGCGCCAGCAAATTAGCGGGCCCCTCCTACGAGCAGTACTTC. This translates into CASKLAGPSYEQYF.

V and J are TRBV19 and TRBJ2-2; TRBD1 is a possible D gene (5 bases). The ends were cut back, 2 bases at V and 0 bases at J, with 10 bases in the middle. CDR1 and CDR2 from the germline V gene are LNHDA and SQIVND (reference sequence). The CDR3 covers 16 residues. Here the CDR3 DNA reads TGTGCCAGTAGTATACGAGACAGAGCGAACACCGGGGAGCTGTTTTTT. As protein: CASSIRDRANTGELFF.

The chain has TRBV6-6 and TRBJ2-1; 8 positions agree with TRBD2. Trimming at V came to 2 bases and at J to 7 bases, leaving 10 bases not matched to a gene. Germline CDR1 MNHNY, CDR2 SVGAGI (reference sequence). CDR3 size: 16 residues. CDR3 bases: TGTGCCAGCAGTTACAGTACGAGACTAGCGAAGAATGAGCAGTTCTTC. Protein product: CASSYSTRLAKNEQFF.

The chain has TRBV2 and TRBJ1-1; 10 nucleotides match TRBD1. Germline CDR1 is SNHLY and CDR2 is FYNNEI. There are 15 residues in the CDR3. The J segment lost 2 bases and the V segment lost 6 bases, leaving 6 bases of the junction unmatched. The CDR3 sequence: CASSWDRGENTEAFF. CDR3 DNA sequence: TGTGCCAGCAGCTGGGACAGGGGAGAAAACACTGAAGCTTTCTTT.

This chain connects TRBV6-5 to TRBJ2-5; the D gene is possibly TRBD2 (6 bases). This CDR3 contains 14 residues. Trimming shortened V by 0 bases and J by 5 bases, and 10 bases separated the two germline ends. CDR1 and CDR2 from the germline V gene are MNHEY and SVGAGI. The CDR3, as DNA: TGTGCCAGCAGTTACTCGGCGGGGAGGGAGACCCAGTACTTC. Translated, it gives CASSYSAGRETQYF.

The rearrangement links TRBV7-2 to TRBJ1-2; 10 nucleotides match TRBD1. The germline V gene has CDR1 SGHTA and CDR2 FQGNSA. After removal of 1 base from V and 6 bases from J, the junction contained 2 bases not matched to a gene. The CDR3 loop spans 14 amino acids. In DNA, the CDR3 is TGTGCCAGCAGCTTAGTCGGGACAGGGGATGGCTACACCTTC. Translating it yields CASSLVGTGDGYTF.

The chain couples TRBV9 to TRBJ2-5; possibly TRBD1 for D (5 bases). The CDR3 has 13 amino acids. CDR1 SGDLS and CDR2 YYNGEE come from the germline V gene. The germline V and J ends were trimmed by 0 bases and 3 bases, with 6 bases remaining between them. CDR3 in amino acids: CASSVATEETQYF. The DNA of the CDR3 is TGTGCCAGCAGCGTAGCGACAGAAGAGACCCAGTACTTC.

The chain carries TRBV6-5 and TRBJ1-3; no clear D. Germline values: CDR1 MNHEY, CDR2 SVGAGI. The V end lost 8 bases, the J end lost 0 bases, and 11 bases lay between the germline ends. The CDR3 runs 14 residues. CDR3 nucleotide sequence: TGTGCCAGCTCCCTCACAGTCTCTGGAAACACCATATATTTT. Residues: CASSLTVSGNTIYF.

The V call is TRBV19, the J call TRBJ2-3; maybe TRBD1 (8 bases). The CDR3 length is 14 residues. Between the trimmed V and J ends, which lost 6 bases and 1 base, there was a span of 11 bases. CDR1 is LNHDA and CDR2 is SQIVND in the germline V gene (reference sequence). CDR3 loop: CASRTGGGTDTQYF. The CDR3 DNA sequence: TGTGCCAGTAGAACAGGGGGGGGCACAGATACGCAGTATTTT.

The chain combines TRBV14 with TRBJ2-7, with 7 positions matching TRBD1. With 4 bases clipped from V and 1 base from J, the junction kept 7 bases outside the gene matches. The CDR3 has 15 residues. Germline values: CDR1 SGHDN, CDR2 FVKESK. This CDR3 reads CASSRGRGISYEQYF. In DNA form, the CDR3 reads TGTGCCAGCAGCCGGGGCAGGGGGATTTCCTACGAGCAGTACTTC.

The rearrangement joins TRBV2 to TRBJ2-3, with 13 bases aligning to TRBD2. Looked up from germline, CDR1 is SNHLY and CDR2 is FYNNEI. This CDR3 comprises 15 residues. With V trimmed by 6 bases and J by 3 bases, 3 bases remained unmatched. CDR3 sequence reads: CASSGLAGVTDTQYF. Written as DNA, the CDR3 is TGTGCCAGCAGCGGACTAGCGGGAGTAACAGATACGCAGTATTTT.

The CDR3 nucleotides read TGTGCCAGCACTATAGGGGGAACTAATCAGCCCCAGCATTTT. This codes for CASTIGGTNQPQHF. The J gene is TRBJ1-5, the V gene TRBV2; D perhaps matches TRBD1 (6 bases). Germline CDR1 is SNHLY and CDR2 is FYNNEI. The CDR3 covers 14 residues. V was shortened by 7 bases and J by 4 bases, with 14 bases between the two germline ends.

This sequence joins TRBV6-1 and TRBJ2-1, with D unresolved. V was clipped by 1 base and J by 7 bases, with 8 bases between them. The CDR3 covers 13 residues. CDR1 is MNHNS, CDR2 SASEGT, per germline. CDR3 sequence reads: CASSEGLFNEQFF. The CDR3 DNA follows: TGTGCCAGCAGTGAAGGTCTCTTTAATGAGCAGTTCTTC.

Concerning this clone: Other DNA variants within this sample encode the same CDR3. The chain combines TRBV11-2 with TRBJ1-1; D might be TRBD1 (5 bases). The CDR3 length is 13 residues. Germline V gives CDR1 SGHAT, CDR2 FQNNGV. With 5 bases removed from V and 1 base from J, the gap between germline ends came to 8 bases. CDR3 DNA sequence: TGTGCCAGCAGCACACAGGAGAACACTGAAGCTTTCTTT. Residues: CASSTQENTEAFF.

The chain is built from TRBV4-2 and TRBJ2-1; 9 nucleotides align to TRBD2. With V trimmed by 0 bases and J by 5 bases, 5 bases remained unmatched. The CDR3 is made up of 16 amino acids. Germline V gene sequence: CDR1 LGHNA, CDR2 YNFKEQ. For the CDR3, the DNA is TGTGCCAGCAGCCAAGATCCGCGGGAGGGCCACAATGAGCAGTTCTTC. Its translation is CASSQDPREGHNEQFF.

CDR3 bases: TGTGCCAGCAGCCACCGGGACAGATCAGATACGCAGTATTTT. Translating gives CASSHRDRSDTQYF. The rearrangement links TRBV11-3 to TRBJ2-3, with 7 bases lining up with TRBD1. Per the germline V gene, CDR1 is SGHNT and CDR2 is YENEEA. The J segment lost 4 bases and the V segment lost 5 bases, leaving 6 bases of the junction unmatched. The CDR3 totals 14 residues.

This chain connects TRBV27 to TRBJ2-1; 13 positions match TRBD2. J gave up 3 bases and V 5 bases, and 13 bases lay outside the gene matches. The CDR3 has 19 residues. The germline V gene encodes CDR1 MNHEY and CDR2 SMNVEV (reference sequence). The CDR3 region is CASSPIPGTSGANYNEQFF. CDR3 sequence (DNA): TGTGCCAGCAGTCCAATCCCCGGGACTAGCGGGGCAAACTACAATGAGCAGTTCTTC.

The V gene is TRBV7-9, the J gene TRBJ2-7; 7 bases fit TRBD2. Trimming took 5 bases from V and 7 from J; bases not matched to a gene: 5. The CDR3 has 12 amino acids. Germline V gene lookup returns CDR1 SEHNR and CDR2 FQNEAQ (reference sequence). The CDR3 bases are TGTGCCAGCAGCCTGGGGGGGAGTGAGCAGTACTTC. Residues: CASSLGGSEQYF.

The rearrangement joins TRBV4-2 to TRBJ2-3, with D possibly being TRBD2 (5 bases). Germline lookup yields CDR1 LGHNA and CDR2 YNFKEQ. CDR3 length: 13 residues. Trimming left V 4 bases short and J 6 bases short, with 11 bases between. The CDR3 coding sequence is TGTGCCAGCAGCCCGGGTAGGGAGGATACGCAGTATTTT. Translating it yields CASSPGREDTQYF.

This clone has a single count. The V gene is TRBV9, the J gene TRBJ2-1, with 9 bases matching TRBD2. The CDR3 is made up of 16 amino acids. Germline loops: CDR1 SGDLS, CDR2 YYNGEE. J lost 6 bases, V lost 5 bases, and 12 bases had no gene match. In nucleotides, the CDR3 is TGTGCCAGCAGACCTAATAGCGGGGGACCTTTCAATGAGCAGTTCTTC. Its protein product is CASRPNSGGPFNEQFF.

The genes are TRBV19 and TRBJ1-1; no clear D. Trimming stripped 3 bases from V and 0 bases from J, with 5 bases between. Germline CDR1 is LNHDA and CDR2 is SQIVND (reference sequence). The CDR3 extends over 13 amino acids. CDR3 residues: CASSIGVNTEAFF. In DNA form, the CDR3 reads TGTGCCAGTAGTATCGGGGTGAACACTGAAGCTTTCTTT.

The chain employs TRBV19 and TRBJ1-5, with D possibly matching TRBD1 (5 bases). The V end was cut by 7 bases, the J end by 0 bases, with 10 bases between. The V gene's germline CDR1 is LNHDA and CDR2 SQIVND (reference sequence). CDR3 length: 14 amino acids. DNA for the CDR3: TGTGCCAGTACGGGGGTAAATAGCAATCAGCCCCAGCATTTT. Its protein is CASTGVNSNQPQHF.

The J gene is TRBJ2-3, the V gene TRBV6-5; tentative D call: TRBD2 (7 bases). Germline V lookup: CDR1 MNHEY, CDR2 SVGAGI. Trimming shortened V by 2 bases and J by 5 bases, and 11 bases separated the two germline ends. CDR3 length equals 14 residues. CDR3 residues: CASSYHREGDTQYF. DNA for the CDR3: TGTGCCAGCAGTTACCACAGGGAGGGAGATACGCAGTATTTT.

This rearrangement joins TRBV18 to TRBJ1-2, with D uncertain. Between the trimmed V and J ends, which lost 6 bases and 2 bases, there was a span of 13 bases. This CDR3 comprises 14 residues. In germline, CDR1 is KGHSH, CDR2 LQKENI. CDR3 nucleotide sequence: TGTGCCAGCTCTAGCTACTCCGACAACTATGGCTACACCTTC. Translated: CASSSYSDNYGYTF.